This T cell receptor beta chain was documented in a study of a mutant IDH1 vaccine in newly diagnosed glioma. The length of the CDR3 is 18 residues. Only in-frame clones appear in the TCRdb table, and some are missing; sequencing was by immunoSEQ multiplex PCR. The table shows approximately 54,000 clones, with around 80% occurring only once. Documented time point: baseline, week 1 (first vaccination visit). Treatment noted: pre-vaccination baseline after standard-of-care therapy. This clone occurred a few times. This chain connects TRBV7-5 to TRBJ1-1; the listed D gene, TRBD1, was not tested against the DNA. TRBV7-5 is listed as a pseudogene. This receptor was taken from a man between 18 and 29 years old with glioma. The sample in question was PBMCs, obtained from a glioma patient treated with radiotherapy, temozolomide or both. The CDR3 bases are TGTGCCAGAAGCTCTCCTCGCCCCCACCGGACAGTGAACACTGAAGCTTTCTTT. Translation: CARSSPRPHRTVNTEAFF.